This T cell receptor beta chain is from a study of beta chain features in type 1 diabetes. Study-level results: TCRB CDR3 length was moderately but significantly reduced in all four CD4+ subsets of Type 1 diabetes patients.

Reverse transcribing all isolated RNA meant expressed TCRB transcripts were sequenced. Some clones are missing from TCRdb's copy, which holds only in-frame ones; the method was immunoSEQ multiplex PCR. Of roughly 240,000 clones in the sample, roughly 25% were seen once. This clone showed up just a few times. The target antigen is unknown. Germline V gives CDR1 SNHLY, CDR2 FYNNEI. Trimming took off 5 bases at V and 2 bases at J, with 10 bases between the two ends. The CDR3 covers 14 residues. Each of the sorted populations had a purity greater than 95%. The TCR originated in a woman aged 25 to 39 with type 1 diabetes. The V and J genes are TRBV2 and TRBJ1-5; D is unresolved. Material: naive CD4+ T cells from blood. The CDR3 region has the DNA TGTGCCAGCAGTTTCTTGCAGGGCAATCAGCCCCAGCATTTT. Translated: CASSFLQGNQPQHF.